The 27 T cell receptor beta chains below all came from one sample that was sequenced in a study of blood T cell repertoires in COVID-19. Repertoires were generated with immunoSEQ multiplex PCR, while TCRdb's copy carries only in-frame clones and drops some. The table has around 380,000 clones, more than 65% seen once; the top ten hold more than 1%. Sequenced sample: peripheral blood. These receptors were collected from a human donor with acute or convalescent COVID-19. The donor label of this sample is uncertain.

The J gene is TRBJ2-7, the V gene TRBV30; D is uncertain. Germline V gives CDR1 GTSNPN, CDR2 SVGIG (reference sequence). This CDR3 is built from 14 residues. V dropped 0 bases and J dropped 1 base, with 10 bases sitting between them. Here the CDR3 DNA reads TGTGCCTGGAGTGTAAATCGTCTGTCCTACGAGCAGTACTTC. This sequence encodes CAWSVNRLSYEQYF.

The chain combines TRBV6-5 with TRBJ1-1, with 7 bases aligning to TRBD1. Germline V gives CDR1 MNHEY, CDR2 SVGAGI. Trimming at V came to 5 bases and at J to 5 bases, leaving 8 bases not matched to a gene. The CDR3 is 14 residues long. The CDR3 protein is CASSQRQGRTEAFF. The CDR3 nucleotides are TGTGCCAGCAGTCAAAGACAGGGCCGGACTGAAGCTTTCTTT.

J is TRBJ1-3 and V is TRBV5-6; D ambiguous. CDR1 and CDR2 from the germline V gene are SGHDT and YYEEEE. This CDR3 has 16 residues. Trimming took off 4 bases at V and 0 bases at J, with 14 bases between the two ends. CDR3 sequence reads: CASSTRDLSSGNTIYF. DNA of the CDR3: TGTGCCAGCAGCACTAGGGATCTGTCCTCTGGAAACACCATATATTTT.

The chain couples TRBV18 to TRBJ2-4; no clear D gene. The germline CDR1 and CDR2 sequences are KGHSH and LQKENI. V was pared by 0 bases and J by 4 bases, with 7 bases between. The CDR3 runs 14 residues. Here the CDR3 reads CASSPPTTKNIQYF. CDR3 in DNA: TGTGCCAGCTCACCACCGACAACTAAAAACATTCAGTACTTC. Full variable domain (missing parts from reference TRBV18 and TRBJ2-4): NAGVMQNPRHLVRRRGQEARLRCSPMKGHSHVYWYRQLPEEGLKFMVYLQKENIIDESGMPKERFSAEFPKEGPSILRIQQVVRGDSAAYFCASSPPTTKNIQYFGAGTRLSVL.

This sequence joins TRBV13 and TRBJ2-2; D possibly corresponds to TRBD2 (6 bases). CDR3 length: 15 residues. Germline V CDR1 and CDR2: PRHDT, FYEKMQ (reference sequence). V was pared by 3 bases and J by 4 bases, with 12 bases between. The CDR3 DNA reads TGTGCCAGCAGCTTTGGCGGGAAAGGCACCGGGGAGCTGTTTTTT. Its translation: CASSFGGKGTGELFF.

V usage is TRBV2 and J usage is TRBJ1-4, with TRBD1 as a possible D gene (5 bases). Germline CDR1 and CDR2: SNHLY and FYNNEI. The CDR3 runs 17 residues. Trimming took 4 bases from V and 3 from J, leaving 18 bases between them. The CDR3 loop is CASSVLPGGGANEKLFF. The CDR3 bases are TGTGCCAGCAGTGTTTTGCCCGGGGGTGGGGCTAATGAAAAACTGTTTTTT.

V is TRBV5-1 and J is TRBJ2-3; D is perhaps TRBD1 (6 bases). The V gene's germline CDR1 is SGHRS and CDR2 YFSETQ. CDR3 size: 16 residues. V lost 3 bases and J lost 1, with 15 bases in between. The DNA of the CDR3 is TGCGCCAGCAGCTCCTCAGGGGCCTCGGGCACAGATACGCAGTATTTT. It specifies CASSSSGASGTDTQYF.

The chain joins TRBV15 to TRBJ2-7; no firm D call. Looked up from germline, CDR1 is LNHNV and CDR2 is YYDKDF (reference sequence). The V and J ends lost 0 bases and 2 bases respectively, with 11 bases between them. The CDR3 is made up of 15 amino acids. The CDR3 loop is CATSRDQQLTYEQYF. As DNA, the CDR3 is TGTGCCACCAGCAGAGATCAACAACTAACCTACGAGCAGTACTTC.

This rearrangement joins TRBV14 to TRBJ1-6, with 7 bases identical to TRBD1. CDR1 and CDR2 from the germline V gene are SGHDN and FVKESK. V shed 2 bases and J 7 bases; nucleotides not matched to a gene: 5. The CDR3 consists of 15 residues. The CDR3 here is CASSQFGTVNSPLHF. In nucleotides, the CDR3 is TGTGCCAGCAGCCAATTTGGGACAGTGAATTCACCCCTCCACTTT.

V gene TRBV30 combines with J gene TRBJ1-2; the match to TRBD1 covers 7 bases. This CDR3 has 13 amino acids. Trimming removed 2 bases from V and 5 bases from J; junction bases left unmatched: 5. The germline gives CDR1 GTSNPN, CDR2 SVGIG (reference sequence). In DNA form, the CDR3 reads TGTGCCTGGAGTTTGGGACAGATATATGGCTACACCTTC. The encoded protein is CAWSLGQIYGYTF.

The V call is TRBV6-1, the J call TRBJ1-5; no clear D gene. The CDR3 is 15 amino acids. CDR1 and CDR2 from the germline V gene are MNHNS and SASEGT. Trimming shortened V by 1 base and J by 2 bases, and 9 bases separated the two germline ends. CDR3 in amino acids: CASSEGNGRNQPQHF. The CDR3 DNA follows: TGTGCCAGCAGTGAAGGAAATGGGCGCAATCAGCCCCAGCATTTT.

The chain recombines TRBV9 with TRBJ1-1; 7 positions agree with TRBD1. The CDR3 has 14 amino acids. Germline V lookup: CDR1 SGDLS, CDR2 YYNGEE. Trimming took 0 bases from V and 5 from J; bases not matched to a gene: 4. The CDR3 loop reads CASSVARGLTEAFF. DNA of the CDR3: TGTGCCAGCAGCGTAGCAAGGGGGCTAACTGAAGCTTTCTTT.

V gene TRBV3-1 (or the pseudogene TRBV3-2) combines with J gene TRBJ1-5, with 7 bases that match TRBD1. The CDR3 contains 14 residues. The ends lost 0 bases at V and 11 bases at J; junction bases unmatched: 7. Germline V CDR1 and CDR2: LGHDT, YNNKEL (reference sequence). The CDR3 spells CASSQESPGGTQHF. CDR3 DNA: TGTGCCAGCAGCCAAGAGTCTCCAGGGGGGACCCAGCATTTT.

This sequence joins TRBV19 and TRBJ2-7; 7 nucleotides match TRBD2. Trimming cost V 5 bases and J 4 bases; bases outside gene matches: 14. The germline V gene has CDR1 LNHDA and CDR2 SQIVND (reference sequence). The CDR3 has 16 residues. CDR3 protein: CASSLTIAGVGYEQYF. Written as DNA, the CDR3 is TGTGCCAGTAGTTTAACAATCGCGGGGGTAGGATACGAGCAGTACTTC. Supplemented by reference TRBV19 and TRBJ2-7, the full variable domain reads DGGITQSPKYLFRKEGQNVTLSCEQNLNHDAMYWYRQDPGQGLRLIYYSQIVNDFQKGDIAEGYSVSREKKESFPLTVTSAQKNPTAFYLCASSLTIAGVGYEQYFGPGTRLTVT.

V usage is TRBV18 and J usage is TRBJ2-7; TRBD2 is a possible D gene (6 bases). CDR1 and CDR2 (germline): KGHSH, LQKENI. The CDR3 totals 14 residues. With 3 bases removed from V and 0 bases from J, the gap between germline ends came to 9 bases. Here the CDR3 DNA reads TGTGCCAGCTCACCGGAGGGATTCTCCTACGAGCAGTACTTC. This gives the protein CASSPEGFSYEQYF.

This chain connects TRBV5-4 to TRBJ2-7, with 10 positions matching TRBD1. The CDR3 runs 13 residues. Germline trimming cut 3 bases from V and 5 bases from J; bases unmatched to any gene: 2. Germline CDR1 SGHNT, CDR2 YYREEE (reference sequence). The CDR3 reads CASSSDRGNEQYF. In DNA form, the CDR3 reads TGTGCCAGCAGCTCGGACAGGGGGAACGAGCAGTACTTC.

This chain connects TRBV10-3 to TRBJ2-1, with 11 bases that match TRBD2. Trimming at V came to 6 bases and at J to 6 bases, leaving 7 bases not matched to a gene. Germline lookup yields CDR1 ENHRY and CDR2 SYGVKD. The CDR3 runs to 15 residues. The CDR3 bases are TGTGCCATCAGCGCACTAGCGGGAGATCGCAATGAGCAGTTCTTC. Amino acid sequence: CAISALAGDRNEQFF.

This chain connects TRBV19 to TRBJ2-4; possibly TRBD1 for D (6 bases). Germline V gives CDR1 LNHDA, CDR2 SQIVND (reference sequence). Trimming took off 3 bases at V and 2 bases at J, with 14 bases between the two ends. The CDR3 spans 16 residues. In nucleotides, the CDR3 is TGTGCCAGTAGTATCGCCCCTACAGGGACCAAAAACATTCAGTACTTC. Translation: CASSIAPTGTKNIQYF.

The sample holds one count of this clone. The sample carries other DNA sequences with the same CDR3. The chain has TRBV6-5 and TRBJ2-2; maybe TRBD2 (6 bases). Germline V gene sequence: CDR1 MNHEY, CDR2 SVGAGI. Trimming removed 5 bases at V and 5 bases at J, with 12 bases between. The CDR3 runs to 14 residues. CDR3: CASSPGTGTGELFF. CDR3 bases: TGTGCCAGCAGTCCCGGGACTGGAACCGGGGAGCTGTTTTTT.

The V call is TRBV29-1, the J call TRBJ2-3; the D gene is possibly TRBD2 (6 bases). The length of the CDR3 is 13 residues. V was trimmed by 4 bases and J by 3 bases, leaving 11 bases between them. CDR1 is SQVTM, CDR2 ANQGSEA, per germline. The DNA for the CDR3 is TGCAGCGTTGTTCCGGGAGTAACAGATACGCAGTATTTT. It yields the protein CSVVPGVTDTQYF.

The chain has TRBV11-2 and TRBJ1-2, with 7 bases aligning to TRBD1. The trim removed 4 bases at V and 5 bases at J, leaving 10 bases unmatched. There are 15 residues in the CDR3. The germline V gene encodes CDR1 SGHAT and CDR2 FQNNGV. CDR3 DNA: TGTGCCAGCAGCTCATCCCGGGACAGACTGTATGGCTACACCTTC. Protein: CASSSSRDRLYGYTF.

The V gene is TRBV14, the J gene TRBJ1-2; D remains ambiguous. Trimming shortened V by 4 bases and J by 8 bases, and 17 bases separated the two germline ends. Germline V CDR1 and CDR2: SGHDN, FVKESK. The CDR3 spans 14 residues. CDR3 coding DNA: TGTGCCAGCAGCCCCTTAAGCCCCGCAAGAGGCTACACCTTC. The encoded protein is CASSPLSPARGYTF. Full variable domain (remainder filled in from reference TRBV14 and TRBJ1-2): EAGVTQFPSHSVIEKGQTVTLRCDPISGHDNLYWYRRVMGKEIKFLLHFVKESKQDESGMPNNRFLAERTGGTYSTLKVQPAELEDSGVYFCASSPLSPARGYTFGSGTRLTVV.

This clone was seen once. The rearrangement uses TRBV6-5 and TRBJ1-1; D call uncertain. Trimming pared 0 bases from V and 8 bases from J, leaving 10 bases between. CDR1 and CDR2 from the germline V gene are MNHEY and SVGAGI. This CDR3 comprises 13 residues. The CDR3 coding sequence is TGTGCCAGCAGTTACTCCTGGGGAGGCGAAGCTTTCTTT. Translation gives CASSYSWGGEAFF.

To note about this clone: A read error may account for a junction end that differs from germline. The rearrangement joins TRBV6-5 to TRBJ2-3, with 7 nucleotides matching TRBD2. Germline V gene data show CDR1 as MNHEY and CDR2 as SVGAGI. This CDR3 is built from 14 residues. The CDR3 region is CATSRGVWTDTQYF. The CDR3 DNA is TGTGCCACCAGTCGGGGGGTATGGACAGATACGCAGTATTTT.

CDR3 coding DNA: TGTGCCAGCAGCCATTGGACTAGCGGGGCTAGCTCCTACAATGAGCAGTTCTTC. This translates into CASSHWTSGASSYNEQFF. The genes are TRBV7-2 and TRBJ2-1, with 12 positions matching TRBD2. V dropped 5 bases and J dropped 0; count of bases not matched to a gene: 8. Germline assignment: CDR1 SGHTA and CDR2 FQGNSA. The CDR3 runs to 18 residues.

The chain links TRBV28 to TRBJ2-5, with TRBD2 identical over 13 bases. The CDR3 covers 16 residues. The V gene end was trimmed by 5 bases and the J gene end by 3 bases; junction bases not matched to a gene: 6. CDR1 MDHEN and CDR2 SYDVKM come from the germline V gene. CDR3 residues: CASSPGLAGRKETQYF. The CDR3 region has the DNA TGTGCCAGCAGTCCGGGACTAGCGGGACGCAAAGAGACCCAGTACTTC. Filled out from reference TRBV28 and TRBJ2-5, the complete variable domain reads DVKVTQSSRYLVKRTGEKVFLECVQDMDHENMFWYRQDPGLGLRLIYFSYDVKMKEKGDIPEGYSVSREKKERFSLILESASTNQTSMYLCASSPGLAGRKETQYFGPGTRLLVL.

The J gene is TRBJ2-5, the V gene TRBV3-1 (or the pseudogene TRBV3-2), with TRBD1 matching over 7 bases. With V trimmed by 6 bases and J by 2 bases, 9 bases remained unmatched. This CDR3 region has 15 residues. The V gene's germline CDR1 is LGHDT and CDR2 YNNKEL (reference sequence). CDR3: CASSPGTARQETQYF. The CDR3 DNA reads as TGTGCCAGCAGTCCCGGGACAGCTAGACAAGAGACCCAGTACTTC.